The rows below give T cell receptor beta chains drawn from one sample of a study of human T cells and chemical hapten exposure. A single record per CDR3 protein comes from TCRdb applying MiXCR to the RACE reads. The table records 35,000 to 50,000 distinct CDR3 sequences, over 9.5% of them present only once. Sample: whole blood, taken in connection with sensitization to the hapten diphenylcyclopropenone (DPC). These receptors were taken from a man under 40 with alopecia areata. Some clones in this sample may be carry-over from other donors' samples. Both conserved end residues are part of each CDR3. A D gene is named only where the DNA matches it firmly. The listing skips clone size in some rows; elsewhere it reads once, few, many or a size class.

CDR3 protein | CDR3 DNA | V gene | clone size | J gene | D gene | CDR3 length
CASSQGGGPMEQFF | TGTGCCAGCAGCCAAGGGGGAGGGCCGATGGAGCAGTTCTTC | TRBV3-1 | NA | TRBJ2-1 | TRBD2 | 14
CSASRGIYEQYF | TGCAGTGCTAGTAGGGGGATCTACGAGCAGTACTTC | TRBV20-1 | few | TRBJ2-7 | NA | 12
CASSKTTGTGIETQYF | TGTGCCAGCAGCAAAACGACCGGGACAGGGATAGAGACCCAGTACTTC | TRBV7-7 | NA | TRBJ2-5 | TRBD1 | 16
CSVEGVPDTQYF | TGCAGCGTTGAAGGGGTCCCAGATACGCAGTATTTT | TRBV29-1 | NA | TRBJ2-3 | NA | 12
CSAIPTGMGYNEQFF | TGCAGTGCTATCCCCACGGGGATGGGGTACAATGAGCAGTTCTTC | TRBV20-1 | many | TRBJ2-1 | NA | 15
CASTILAGLQETQYF | TGTGCCAGCACCATCCTAGCGGGTCTTCAAGAGACCCAGTACTTC | TRBV3-1 | few | TRBJ2-5 | TRBD2 | 15
CASSLAGQGRLAGELFF | TGCGCCAGCAGCTTGGCCGGGCAGGGTCGGTTGGCCGGGGAGCTGTTTTTT | TRBV5-1 | many | TRBJ2-2 | NA | 17
CASSLSSGRALTDTQYF | TGTGCCAGCAGCTTATCTAGCGGGAGGGCCCTCACAGATACGCAGTATTTT | TRBV7-2 | NA | TRBJ2-3 | TRBD2 | 17
CASSSTGLNTEAFF | TGTGCCAGCAGCTCGACAGGATTGAACACTGAAGCTTTCTTT | TRBV7-9 | NA | TRBJ1-1 | NA | 14
CASILQISAGELFF | TGTGCCAGCATTTTACAGATCAGCGCCGGGGAGCTGTTTTTT | TRBV12-3/TRBV12-4 | many | TRBJ2-2 | NA | 14
CASSYGGKLQPQHF | TGTGCCAGCAGTTACGGGGGTAAACTTCAGCCCCAGCATTTT | TRBV6-2/TRBV6-3 | many | TRBJ1-5 | NA | 14
CATRAKELDQETQYF | TGTGCCACCAGGGCCAAAGAACTGGACCAAGAGACCCAGTACTTC | TRBV19 | few | TRBJ2-5 | NA | 15